The T cell receptor (beta chain) described here comes from a study of shared T cell receptors in the human thymus. Assay: immunoSEQ multiplex PCR; the TCRdb copy retains only in-frame clones and omits some. The table has about 380,000 clones, 85% to 95% seen once; the top ten hold roughly 0.021%. The CDR3 contains 15 residues. V lost 5 bases, J lost 1 base, and 6 bases stayed unmatched. Per germline, CDR1 LNHDA and CDR2 SQIVND (reference sequence). The chain combines TRBV19 with TRBJ2-3, with 7 bases matching TRBD1. The TCR originated in a human donor. Sequenced material: thymocytes. CDR3 coding DNA: TGTGCCAGTAGTTCCAGACAGGGAGGCACAGATACGCAGTATTTT. Protein: CASSSRQGGTDTQYF.